This T cell receptor (beta chain) came from a study of spatial heterogeneity in lung cancer. Time point in this sample: sample taken at primary tumor resection. This clonotype was counted at least ten times. Its target is unknown. The size of this beta chain means little, since it is a stray read in a library made for alpha chains. Study-wide findings and caveats: In tumors, expanded intratumoral alpha and beta TCR counts tracked mutation counts.

Trimming shortened V by 6 bases and J by 7 bases, and 13 bases separated the two germline ends. The CDR3 sequence is 14 residues long. Germline V lookup: CDR1 MNHEY, CDR2 SVGAGI. TCRdb reprocessed the 5' RACE reads via MiXCR and lists one record per CDR3 protein. The profile shows more than 15,000 distinct CDR3 sequences, 6.2% of them singletons. The specimen comprised lung tumor tissue, sampled at surgery. This clonotype was sampled from a male donor with early-stage non-small cell lung cancer. V usage is TRBV6-5 and J usage is TRBJ1-6; D is perhaps TRBD1 (6 bases). CDR3 region: CASSRDKVNSPLHF. CDR3 DNA: TGTGCCAGCAGCCGGGACAAAGTGAATTCACCCCTCCACTTT.